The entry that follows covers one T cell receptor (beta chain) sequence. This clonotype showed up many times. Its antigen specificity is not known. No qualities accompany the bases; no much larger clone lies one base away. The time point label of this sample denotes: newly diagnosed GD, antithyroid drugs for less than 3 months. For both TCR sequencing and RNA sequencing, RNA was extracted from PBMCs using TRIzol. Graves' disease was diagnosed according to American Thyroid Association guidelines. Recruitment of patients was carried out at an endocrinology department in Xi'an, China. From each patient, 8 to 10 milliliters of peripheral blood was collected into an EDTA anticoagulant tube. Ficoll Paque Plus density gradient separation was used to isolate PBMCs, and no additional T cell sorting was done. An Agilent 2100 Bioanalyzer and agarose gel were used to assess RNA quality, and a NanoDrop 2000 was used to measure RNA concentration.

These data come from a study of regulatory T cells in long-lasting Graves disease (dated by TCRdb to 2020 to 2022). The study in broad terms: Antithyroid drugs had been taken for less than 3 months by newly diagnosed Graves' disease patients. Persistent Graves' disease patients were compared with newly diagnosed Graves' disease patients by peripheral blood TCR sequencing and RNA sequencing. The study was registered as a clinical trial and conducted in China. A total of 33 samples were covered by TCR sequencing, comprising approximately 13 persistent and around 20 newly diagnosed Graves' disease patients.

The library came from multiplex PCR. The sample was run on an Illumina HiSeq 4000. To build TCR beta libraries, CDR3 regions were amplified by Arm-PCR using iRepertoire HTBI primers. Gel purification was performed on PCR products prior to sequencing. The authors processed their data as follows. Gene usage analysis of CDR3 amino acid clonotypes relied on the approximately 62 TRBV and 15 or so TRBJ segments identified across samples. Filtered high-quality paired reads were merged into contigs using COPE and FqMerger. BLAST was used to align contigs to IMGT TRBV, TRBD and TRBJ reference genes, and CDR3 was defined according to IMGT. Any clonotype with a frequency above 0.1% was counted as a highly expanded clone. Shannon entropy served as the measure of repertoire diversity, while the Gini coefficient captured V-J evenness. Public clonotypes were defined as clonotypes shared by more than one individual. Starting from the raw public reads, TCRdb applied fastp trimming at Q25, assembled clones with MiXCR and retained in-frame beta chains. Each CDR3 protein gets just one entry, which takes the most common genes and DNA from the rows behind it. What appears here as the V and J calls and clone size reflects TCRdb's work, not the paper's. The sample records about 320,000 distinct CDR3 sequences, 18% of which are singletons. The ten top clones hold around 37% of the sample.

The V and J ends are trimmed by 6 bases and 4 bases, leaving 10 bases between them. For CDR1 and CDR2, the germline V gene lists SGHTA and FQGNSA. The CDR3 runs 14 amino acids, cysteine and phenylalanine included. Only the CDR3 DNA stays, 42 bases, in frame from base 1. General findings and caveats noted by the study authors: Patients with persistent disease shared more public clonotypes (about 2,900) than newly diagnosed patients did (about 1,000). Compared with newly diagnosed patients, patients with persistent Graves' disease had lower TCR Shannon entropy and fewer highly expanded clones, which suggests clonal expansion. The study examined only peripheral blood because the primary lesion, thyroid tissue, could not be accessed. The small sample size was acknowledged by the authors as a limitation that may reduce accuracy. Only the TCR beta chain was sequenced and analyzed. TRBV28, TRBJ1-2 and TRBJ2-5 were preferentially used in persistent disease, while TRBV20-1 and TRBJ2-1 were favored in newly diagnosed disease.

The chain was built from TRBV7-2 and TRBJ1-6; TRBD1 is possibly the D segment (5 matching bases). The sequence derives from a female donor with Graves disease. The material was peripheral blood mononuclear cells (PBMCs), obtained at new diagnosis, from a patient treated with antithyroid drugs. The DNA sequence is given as TGTGCCAGCAGTTGGACATCATATAATTCACCCCTCCACTTT. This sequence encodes CASSWTSYNSPLHF.